A selection of T cell receptor beta chains follows, all from one sample in a study of blood T cell repertoires in COVID-19. The assay was immunoSEQ multiplex PCR, and TCRdb's table has in-frame clones only and misses some. The table lists around 190,000 clones, 75% to 85% of them singletons. Sequencing was performed on peripheral blood. Receptor source: a human donor in a cohort sampled during active COVID-19. Both conserved end residues are part of each CDR3.

>TRBJ1-2|TRBV4-1
CASSQGGQDNYGYTF
>TRBJ2-7|TRBV15
CATSRGGTALREQYF
>TRBJ2-1|TRBV24-1
CATSDLRAGSYNEQFF
>TRBJ1-6|TRBV11-2
CASSRVSTALHF
>TRBJ2-5|TRBV5-1
CASSYQTSGRAEGTQYF
>TRBJ1-1|TRBV5-1
CASSLRDRGGTTEAFF
>TRBJ2-3|TRBV7-9
CASSQRGNRGAGTDTQYF
>TRBJ2-7|TRBV19
CASSIAGNGYEQYF
>TRBJ2-2|TRBV4-1
CASSQVTLSAGGTGELFF
>TRBJ2-3|TRBV2
CASSASGGTDTQYF
>TRBJ1-3|TRBV4-1
CASSLQTGISGNTIYF
>TRBJ1-4|TRBV7-9
CASSLAGGDEKLFF
>TRBJ1-3|TRBV7-9
CASSLIVGNTIYF
>TRBJ2-3|TRBV18
CASSNGGVSVTDTQYF
>TRBJ2-1|TRBV10-3
CAISEGLAGGKGWQFF
>TRBJ2-1|TRBV27
CAAGGSSYNEQFF
>TRBJ2-7|TRBV24-1
CATSDLQEVGSYEQYF
>TRBJ1-6|TRBV6-5
CASTTGSSGSPLHF
>TRBJ1-5|TRBV28
CASSLLSPREPQHF
>TRBJ2-5|TRBV29-1
CSVAGLAFQETQYF
>TRBJ1-2|TRBV5-4
CASSLVTGNYGYTF
>TRBJ2-7|TRBV9
CASSPWDRGHEQYF
>TRBJ2-2|TRBV10-3
CAISESAGTGSGELFF
>TRBJ1-6|TRBV27
CASRLYRESNSPLHF
>TRBJ2-5|TRBV29-1
CSVGVVSPKPKETQYF
>TRBJ1-1|TRBV28
CASSLSLRDTEAFF
>TRBJ2-7|TRBV5-4
CASSPGTLGYEQYF
>TRBJ1-2|TRBV19
CASSTSPGGSYGYTF
>TRBJ2-1|TRBV6-4
CASSDLQSGEQFF
>TRBJ2-7|TRBV12-2
CASRPRRPSSYEQYF
>TRBJ2-1|TRBV9
CASSPIQTGSSYNEQFF
>TRBJ1-2|TRBV7-2
CASSSYRDNGYTF
>TRBJ2-7|TRBV27
CASSLTGVTGEQYF
>TRBJ2-3|TRBV6-2/TRBV6-3
CASSYAGATDTQYF
>TRBJ2-7|TRBV28
CASSPIPRQGEQYF
>TRBJ1-2|TRBV19
CASSIPRATPRTGKGIRGYTF
>TRBJ1-2|TRBV6-1
CASSEVPGTTYGYTF
>TRBJ1-5|TRBV27
CASSLSGQGNQPQHF
>TRBJ2-7|TRBV4-2
CASSQDFSRIDRLGPYEQYF
>TRBJ2-7|TRBV6-5
CASSLQGRSYEQYF
>TRBJ2-7|TRBV27
CASSPSWRAYEQYF
>TRBJ1-1|TRBV3-1/TRBV3-2
CASSQRGGVSEAFF
>TRBJ2-5|TRBV15
CATSMYRQETQYF
>TRBJ1-5|TRBV5-1
CASSLSTGPGQPQHF
>TRBJ2-7|TRBV5-4
CASSPASSGILEQYF